This TCR beta chain was recorded in a study of blood T cell repertoires in COVID-19. Study context: The samples span acute and convalescent COVID-19 from the United States, Italy and Spain.

Original analysis: Cell counts per sample came from amplifying reference gene primers. Only in-frame clones appear in the TCRdb table, and some are missing; sequencing was by immunoSEQ multiplex PCR. The V and J calls and clone size come from that table; D and trimming were worked out from the DNA. The sample lists more than 200,000 clones, 80% to 90% seen once, with 2% to 2.5% in the top ten. Germline V gene data show CDR1 as KGHDR and CDR2 as SFDVKD. The CDR3 runs to 16 residues. With V trimmed by 2 bases and J by 5 bases, 7 bases remained unmatched. The TCR originated in a woman in her forties or fifties with acute or convalescent COVID-19. What was sequenced was peripheral blood. The genes are TRBV24-1 and TRBJ1-1, with 10 bases aligning to TRBD1. CDR3 DNA sequence: TGTGCCACCAGTGATTCGGGGACAGGGGCGTCAACTGAAGCTTTCTTT. Encoded protein: CATSDSGTGASTEAFF.